The present T cell receptor beta chain was sequenced within a study of shared clonotypes between healthy human individuals. Concerning this clone: A far larger clone is one nucleotide away, so this likely arose from a read error.

The germline CDR1 and CDR2 sequences are LGHNA and YNFKEQ. Trimming took 0 bases from V and 2 from J, leaving 17 bases between them. The CDR3 extends over 17 amino acids. The study drew its donors from healthy HIV-negative adults without recent acute infections or vaccinations. The deep-level immunoSEQ assay was used. Here immunoSEQ multiplex PCR was the method, and the copy in TCRdb shows in-frame clones only, minus some. The table shows 400,000 to 600,000 clones, with 79% occurring only once. Sequenced sample: PBMCs. The origin of this receptor is a middle-aged woman in good health. Some clones in this sample may be carry-over from other donors' samples. The gene calls are TRBV4-2 and TRBJ2-7; the D gene is possibly TRBD2 (5 bases). This CDR3 reads CASSQDRSGKTTYEQYF. CDR3 in DNA: TGTGCCAGCAGCCAAGACCGATCGGGGAAAACCACCTACGAGCAGTACTTC.